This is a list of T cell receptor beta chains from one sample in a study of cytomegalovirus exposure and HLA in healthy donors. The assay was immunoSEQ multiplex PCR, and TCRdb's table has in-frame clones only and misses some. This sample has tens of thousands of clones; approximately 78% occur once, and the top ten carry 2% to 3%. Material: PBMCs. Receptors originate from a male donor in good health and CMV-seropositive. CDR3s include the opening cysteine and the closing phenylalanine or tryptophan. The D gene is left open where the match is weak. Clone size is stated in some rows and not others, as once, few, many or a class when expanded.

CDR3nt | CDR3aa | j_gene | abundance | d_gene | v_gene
TGCGCCAGCAGCCATTCGGGACTATTCGATGAGCAGTTCTTC | CASSHSGLFDEQFF | TRBJ2-1 | . | TRBD2 | TRBV4-3
TGTGCCAGCAGTTTAGGGACAGGATGGTCCGCGGGGGCCAACGTCCTGACTTTC | CASSLGTGWSAGANVLTF | TRBJ2-6 | . | TRBD1 | TRBV28
TGTGCCAGCAGGGTCGGGCTCGGGGGAGTGAATAATGAGCAGTTCTTC | CASRVGLGGVNNEQFF | TRBJ2-1 | . | . | TRBV7-8
TGCGCCAGCAGTCAGCCGGGACAGGGGACAGATACGCAGTATTTT | CASSQPGQGTDTQYF | TRBJ2-3 | . | TRBD1 | TRBV23-1
TGTGCCAGCAGCGTGACAGCGGGAGGAACTAACACCGGGGAGCTGTTTTTT | CASSVTAGGTNTGELFF | TRBJ2-2 | . | TRBD2 | TRBV7-8
TGCGCCAGCAGTCAACAGAACAGGGGACGGAATCAGCCCCAGCATTTT | CASSQQNRGRNQPQHF | TRBJ1-5 | . | TRBD1 | TRBV23-1
TGCGCCAGCAGCTTGTTATACGGCACTGAAGCTTTCTTT | CASSLLYGTEAFF | TRBJ1-1 | . | . | TRBV5-1
TGTGCCAGCAGTTTCTTAGCGGGAGGGCCAGGAGAGACCCAGTACTTC | CASSFLAGGPGETQYF | TRBJ2-5 | once | TRBD2 | TRBV27
TGTGCCAGCAGCTTCGGGCTGACTAGCGGGGAAGAGACCCAGTACTTC | CASSFGLTSGEETQYF | TRBJ2-5 | . | TRBD2 | TRBV9
TGTGCCAGCAGCTCAACAGGGATGGGAGATACGCAGTATTTT | CASSSTGMGDTQYF | TRBJ2-3 | once | . | TRBV11-2
TGTGCCAGCAGTTTAGGGGGGGTTTGGTCCTACGAGCAGTACTTC | CASSLGGVWSYEQYF | TRBJ2-7 | . | TRBD2 | TRBV28
TGTGCCAGCAGCCCGGGACACCTGTACAATGAGCAGTTCTTC | CASSPGHLYNEQFF | TRBJ2-1 | . | . | TRBV7-3
TGTGCCAGCACCAGGACAGACGAAGGTGTCCGTGAAGCTTTCTTT | CASTRTDEGVREAFF | TRBJ1-1 | . | . | TRBV6-1
TGTGCCTCCAACCGGGGGGGTTCGGCTGGAAACACCATATATTTT | CASNRGGSAGNTIYF | TRBJ1-3 | . | . | TRBV30
TGCGCCAGCAGCCTACAGGGTTTTGAGGGCAACACTGAAGCTTTCTTT | CASSLQGFEGNTEAFF | TRBJ1-1 | . | . | TRBV4-1
TGTGCCAGCAGAAGGAGCGGGAGGGCTTACAATGAGCAGTTCTTC | CASRRSGRAYNEQFF | TRBJ2-1 | . | TRBD2 | TRBV27
TGCAGCGCCCAGGGACTAGCCCCGAATGAGCAGTTCTTC | CSAQGLAPNEQFF | TRBJ2-1 | once | TRBD2 | TRBV29-1
TGCGCCAGCCGCGGTTCTAGATTGTTCTCCGGGGAGCTGTTTTTT | CASRGSRLFSGELFF | TRBJ2-2 | . | . | TRBV10-2
TGCGCCAGCAGCTTGGTAACTCTGACAAGCGGCAGCACAGATACGCAGTATTTT | CASSLVTLTSGSTDTQYF | TRBJ2-3 | . | . | TRBV5-1
TGTGCCAGCACTTTGTTTGAAGCGGGAGTGATTCCCTACGAGCAGTACTTC | CASTLFEAGVIPYEQYF | TRBJ2-7 | . | TRBD2 | TRBV7-9
TGCGCCAGCAGCTCCCGGGGAGCGGGAGGCCGGGACATTCAGTACTTC | CASSSRGAGGRDIQYF | TRBJ2-4 | . | TRBD2 | TRBV5-1
TGCGCCAGCAGCCTTGGACCGACAGGGGGGCACGAGCAGTACTTC | CASSLGPTGGHEQYF | TRBJ2-7 | . | TRBD1 | TRBV4-3
TGTGCCAGCAGCCCCCCGGAGACCTACGAGCAGTACTTC | CASSPPETYEQYF | TRBJ2-7 | . | . | TRBV28
TGTGCCAGCAGCCCCCAGGTTTCAAGCGGCCAGAACACTGAAGCTTTCTTT | CASSPQVSSGQNTEAFF | TRBJ1-1 | . | . | TRBV9
TGTGCCAGCACTCACAACGGCGGAAACACTGAAGCTTTCTTT | CASTHNGGNTEAFF | TRBJ1-1 | . | . | TRBV6-6
TGTGCCAGCAGTGAGCTCTCCAGGAGGTACCAAGAGACCCAGTACTTC | CASSELSRRYQETQYF | TRBJ2-5 | . | . | TRBV6-1
TGCGCCAGCAGCCCAGGACTAGCGGGAGGTACCAAGTTCTTC | CASSPGLAGGTKFF | TRBJ2-1 | . | TRBD2 | TRBV5-1
TGTGCCAGCAGCCAAGTGGGCAGGGCCTCTGAAGCTTTCTTT | CASSQVGRASEAFF | TRBJ1-1 | . | . | TRBV14
TGTGCCTGGGACAGGAGCTCCTATAATTCACCCCTCCACTTT | CAWDRSSYNSPLHF | TRBJ1-6 | . | . | TRBV30
TGTGCCAGTAGAGTAGAGGGGGCAGCGTCTAATGAAAAACTGTTTTTT | CASRVEGAASNEKLFF | TRBJ1-4 | few | TRBD1 | TRBV19
TGTGCCAGTAGTATATCAGCGGGAGGGCTCGAGCAGTACTTC | CASSISAGGLEQYF | TRBJ2-7 | . | TRBD2 | TRBV19
TGTGCCAGCAGCTTTGGGCTAGCGGGAGGGACCGGGGAGCTGTTTTTT | CASSFGLAGGTGELFF | TRBJ2-2 | . | TRBD2 | TRBV5-6
TGTGCCAGCGTCTCGGACAGACATATTTTT | CASVSDRHIF | TRBJ1-4 | . | . | TRBV25-1
TGTGCCAGCAGCTCAACTAGCGGCGCCGAGCAGTACTTC | CASSSTSGAEQYF | TRBJ2-7 | . | TRBD2 | TRBV7-2
TGTGCCAGCAGCTTAGAGACAGGCGAAGACACAGATACGCAGTATTTT | CASSLETGEDTDTQYF | TRBJ2-3 | . | . | TRBV7-8
TGTGCCAGCAGTGCCAGGCGCTCTGGGGCCAACGTCCTGACTTTC | CASSARRSGANVLTF | TRBJ2-6 | . | . | TRBV27
TGTGCCAGCAGTGAACTAGCGCGTGGGGCCGGGGAGCTGTTTTTT | CASSELARGAGELFF | TRBJ2-2 | . | . | TRBV6-1
TGTGCCAGCAGCCAAGATCGGGGGAACTCTGGGGCCAACGTCCTGACTTTC | CASSQDRGNSGANVLTF | TRBJ2-6 | . | . | TRBV14
TGTGCCAGCAGCTTCCACACTGGACTAGCGGGAGGGCCGTTTGCAGATACGCAGTATTTT | CASSFHTGLAGGPFADTQYF | TRBJ2-3 | . | TRBD2 | TRBV7-8
TGTGCCAGCAGCCAGGGGATTGGGGAGAACACTGAAGCTTTCTTT | CASSQGIGENTEAFF | TRBJ1-1 | few | . | TRBV5-8
TGTGCCAGCAGCCCTCGGGGACTAGCGGGAGGGCTGGGCAATGAGCAGTTCTTC | CASSPRGLAGGLGNEQFF | TRBJ2-1 | . | TRBD2 | TRBV9
TGTGCCAGCAGCTCCCGACAGGGAACTGAAGCTTTCTTT | CASSSRQGTEAFF | TRBJ1-1 | . | TRBD1 | TRBV7-3
TGTGCAAGTGGGTTAATCTTAGCGATTGTCGAGTATTTT | CASGLILAIVEYF | TRBJ2-3 | . | . | TRBV12-2
TGTGCCAGCAGTTTACCAGGGGCGGGCTATGGCTACACCTTC | CASSLPGAGYGYTF | TRBJ1-2 | many | . | TRBV28
TGTGCCAGCAGCCAGGGACTACTAGTAACTTTC | CASSQGLLVTF | TRBJ2-7 | . | TRBD2 | TRBV7-8
TGTGCCAGCAGCCCCTCTTGGGCCCGGGAGCAGTACTTC | CASSPSWAREQYF | TRBJ2-7 | . | . | TRBV7-9
TGTGCCAGCAGCCCGACTAGGAAACACGAGCAGTACTTC | CASSPTRKHEQYF | TRBJ2-7 | once | . | TRBV7-8
TGCGCCAGCAGCTACGGACAGGGTGTAAACACCGGGGAGCTGTTTTTT | CASSYGQGVNTGELFF | TRBJ2-2 | . | TRBD1 | TRBV5-1
TGTGCCAGCAGTTATAATGAACGGACTAGCGGACGGGAGCAGTACTTC | CASSYNERTSGREQYF | TRBJ2-7 | . | TRBD2 | TRBV6-5
TGTGCCAGCAGTTTAACCCAGGGGTCGTTCTACGAGCAGTACTTC | CASSLTQGSFYEQYF | TRBJ2-7 | . | . | TRBV28
TGTGCCAGCAGTTTGAGTCAGGGGGCCTGGGAGCAGTACTTC | CASSLSQGAWEQYF | TRBJ2-7 | . | TRBD1 | TRBV28
TGCGCCAGCAGCTTTAATCCAGGGGTTGGGGAAGAGCAGTACTTC | CASSFNPGVGEEQYF | TRBJ2-7 | . | . | TRBV5-1
TGTGCCAGCAGTTATGGGGACTTCCACACCGGGGAGCTGTTTTTT | CASSYGDFHTGELFF | TRBJ2-2 | once | . | TRBV6-5